Detailed here is one T cell receptor beta chain. The data belong to a study of T cell responses to AZD1222 COVID-19 vaccine. The data were produced by immunoSEQ multiplex PCR, yet TCRdb's version contains in-frame clones alone and is incomplete. The table has about 76,000 clones, approximately 80% seen once. This CDR3 has 13 amino acids. Germline lookup yields CDR1 SGHAT and CDR2 FQNNGV. The V and J ends lost 4 bases and 8 bases respectively, with 12 bases between them. The receptor was isolated from an adult who received the MenACWY meningococcal vaccine as a control. This chain uses TRBV11-2 with TRBJ2-1; no reliable D call. The source material was peripheral blood, sampled 28 days after the second dose of the MenACWY control vaccine. CDR3 in amino acids: CASSWVGFDEQFF. CDR3 in DNA: TGTGCCAGCAGCTGGGTGGGATTCGATGAGCAGTTCTTC.